A single sample gave rise to the 26 T cell receptor beta chains below, sequenced in a study of T-cell memory formation after mild COVID-19. Each CDR3 protein gets one entry after TCRdb re-called the 5' RACE reads with MiXCR. Here the sample spans 550,000 to 700,000 distinct CDR3 sequences, around a sixth being singletons. Sample: PBMCs or a T cell subset sorted from them (not recorded which). These receptors came from an adult woman who had mild COVID-19 (a few samples of this study predate the infection). Cell type and time point are not known.

V usage is TRBV6-5 and J usage is TRBJ2-3; no reliable D call. The CDR3 has 13 residues. The ends were cut back, 0 bases at V and 8 bases at J, with 9 bases in the middle. Germline CDR1 MNHEY, CDR2 SVGAGI. The CDR3 bases are TGTGCCAGCAGTTACTCTCGGGCCCTTACGCAGTATTTT. It yields the protein CASSYSRALTQYF.

This clonotype turned up a few times. The chain employs TRBV4-2 and TRBJ2-7; D is ambiguous. V dropped 1 base and J dropped 3 bases, with 10 bases sitting between them. CDR1 and CDR2 from the germline V gene are LGHNA and YNFKEQ. The CDR3 is 14 amino acids. Here the CDR3 reads CASSQGPIGYEQYF. CDR3 coding DNA: TGTGCCAGCAGCCAAGGGCCCATCGGCTACGAGCAGTACTTC.

In this sample, this clonotype turned up a few times. The rearrangement joins TRBV10-3 to TRBJ1-3; no definite D call. This CDR3 is built from 12 residues. Trimming removed 11 bases from V and 2 bases from J, with 10 bases in between. Germline CDR1 reads ENHRY; CDR2 reads SYGVKD. The CDR3 region has the DNA TGTGCCGGTGGGAATGCTGGAAACACCATATATTTT. It encodes CAGGNAGNTIYF.

This chain joins TRBV27 and TRBJ1-1; D is uncertain. The ends were cut back, 2 bases at V and 0 bases at J, with 10 bases in the middle. Germline assignment: CDR1 MNHEY and CDR2 SMNVEV (reference sequence). This CDR3 region has 15 residues. DNA of the CDR3: TGTGCCAGCAGTTTAAACCCCGCTCTGAACACTGAAGCTTTCTTT. Residues: CASSLNPALNTEAFF.

This clonotype was seen a handful of times. This sequence joins TRBV10-2 and TRBJ2-5, with D hard to call. Deletions cut 8 bases from V and 1 base from J, with 11 bases between. The CDR3 has 13 residues. The V gene's germline CDR1 is WSHSY and CDR2 SAAADI. DNA for the CDR3: TGCGCCAGCCTAGGAGTGGCCCAAGAGACCCAGTACTTC. Translated, it gives CASLGVAQETQYF.

The chain combines TRBV6-5 with TRBJ1-1; D remains ambiguous. Trimming removed 1 base at V and 4 bases at J, with 10 bases between. The CDR3 runs to 14 residues. Germline lookup yields CDR1 MNHEY and CDR2 SVGAGI. CDR3 residues: CASSYLRPPTEAFF. The CDR3 DNA sequence: TGTGCCAGCAGTTACTTACGCCCCCCCACTGAAGCTTTCTTT.

The chain links TRBV5-1 to TRBJ2-7, with 10 positions matching TRBD1. V lost 0 bases, J lost 1 base, and 4 bases stayed unmatched. This CDR3 has 16 amino acids. Germline CDR1 and CDR2: SGHRS and YFSETQ. CDR3 residues: CASSLGGQGTSYEQYF. The CDR3 nucleotides read TGCGCCAGCAGCTTGGGGGGACAGGGGACTTCCTACGAGCAGTACTTC.

The J gene is TRBJ2-6, the V gene TRBV7-9, with D possibly TRBD2 on 5 matching bases. The germline CDR1 and CDR2 sequences are SEHNR and FQNEAQ (reference sequence). There are 18 residues in the CDR3. V was pared by 5 bases and J by 2 bases, with 19 bases between. DNA for the CDR3: TGTGCCAGCAGCCCTTCACGCACAGCGGTACCTGGGGCCAACGTCCTGACTTTC. The encoded protein is CASSPSRTAVPGANVLTF.

Only a few counts were recorded for this clonotype. The chain recombines TRBV7-6 with TRBJ2-2; D perhaps matches TRBD2 (6 bases). Trimming took off 5 bases at V and 7 bases at J, with 17 bases between the two ends. Germline CDR1 reads SGHVS; CDR2 reads FNYEAQ. The CDR3 has 15 residues. This chain's CDR3 is CASSPLLGGDGELFF. The CDR3 DNA reads as TGTGCCAGCAGCCCTTTATTAGGAGGGGACGGGGAGCTGTTTTTT.

The chain couples TRBV14 to TRBJ2-1; 12 nucleotides agree with TRBD2. With V trimmed by 4 bases and J by 3 bases, 4 bases remained unmatched. Germline CDR1 SGHDN, CDR2 FVKESK. The CDR3 contains 16 residues. The chain's CDR3 is CASSPLTSGSYNEQFF. CDR3 DNA: TGTGCCAGCAGCCCTCTGACTAGCGGGAGCTACAATGAGCAGTTCTTC. The entire variable domain, with the rest obtained from reference TRBV14 and TRBJ2-1, is as follows: EAGVTQFPSHSVIEKGQTVTLRCDPISGHDNLYWYRRVMGKEIKFLLHFVKESKQDESGMPNNRFLAERTGGTYSTLKVQPAELEDSGVYFCASSPLTSGSYNEQFFGPGTRLTVL.

This clonotype was detected only a few times. The chain recombines TRBV2 with TRBJ2-3; 12 bases agree with TRBD2. The CDR3 runs to 17 residues. The J segment lost 5 bases and the V segment lost 2 bases, leaving 8 bases of the junction unmatched. CDR1 is SNHLY and CDR2 is FYNNEI in the germline V gene. The CDR3 loop reads CASSEPSGRASGDTQYF. The CDR3 DNA follows: TGTGCCAGCAGTGAACCTAGCGGGAGGGCCAGCGGAGATACGCAGTATTTT.

The chain couples TRBV29-1 to TRBJ1-1; 7 nucleotides line up with TRBD1. V lost 0 bases to trimming and J lost 6 bases; unmatched junction nucleotides: 4. The CDR3 runs to 13 residues. Germline assignment: CDR1 SQVTM and CDR2 ANQGSEA. CDR3 residues: CSVEDGGTAEAFF. The CDR3 nucleotides are TGCAGCGTTGAAGATGGGGGGACAGCTGAAGCTTTCTTT.

This clonotype turned up a few times. The V call is TRBV9, the J call TRBJ1-2; no reliable D call. The germline V and J ends were trimmed by 4 bases and 4 bases, with 17 bases remaining between them. CDR3 length: 15 residues. The germline V gene encodes CDR1 SGDLS and CDR2 YYNGEE. The DNA of the CDR3 is TGTGCCAGCAGCCACCAAGGCAGCCATCTCTATGGCTACACCTTC. Translating it yields CASSHQGSHLYGYTF. Variable domain in full (rest from reference TRBV9 and TRBJ1-2): DSGVTQTPKHLITATGQRVTLRCSPRSGDLSVYWYQQSLDQGLQFLIQYYNGEERAKGNILERFSAQQFPDLHSELNLSSLELGDSALYFCASSHQGSHLYGYTFGSGTRLTVV.

The chain employs TRBV9 and TRBJ2-1; weak D call: TRBD2 (6 bases). This CDR3 region has 15 residues. Germline V gene lookup returns CDR1 SGDLS and CDR2 YYNGEE. V lost 0 bases to trimming and J lost 3 bases, with 10 bases between them. CDR3 coding DNA: TGTGCCAGCAGCGTAGTTGGTAGCGGCTACAATGAGCAGTTCTTC. Translating gives CASSVVGSGYNEQFF.

The chain uses TRBV5-1 and TRBJ1-1; D may be TRBD1 (5 bases). The CDR3 extends over 18 amino acids. Trimming removed 2 bases from V and 0 bases from J, with 20 bases in between. The germline V gene has CDR1 SGHRS and CDR2 YFSETQ. The CDR3, as DNA: TGCGCCAGCAGCTTACCGAGTGAAGGGGTAGTAATGAACACTGAAGCTTTCTTT. Protein: CASSLPSEGVVMNTEAFF.

The chain is built from TRBV9 and TRBJ2-1; D is possibly TRBD1 or TRBD2 (5 bases each). The V and J ends lost 2 bases and 9 bases respectively, with 18 bases between them. The CDR3 has 15 amino acids. Germline V lookup: CDR1 SGDLS, CDR2 YYNGEE. CDR3 sequence: CASSVSSGKGSEQFF. DNA for the CDR3: TGTGCCAGCAGCGTCTCTAGTGGTAAGGGGAGTGAGCAGTTCTTC. The full variable domain, with the rest looked up from reference TRBV9 and TRBJ2-1, is DSGVTQTPKHLITATGQRVTLRCSPRSGDLSVYWYQQSLDQGLQFLIQYYNGEERAKGNILERFSAQQFPDLHSELNLSSLELGDSALYFCASSVSSGKGSEQFFGPGTRLTVL.

V and J are TRBV12-3 or TRBV12-4 and TRBJ2-2; 8 bases fit TRBD1. CDR3 length: 15 residues. V lost 1 base, J lost 7 bases, and 5 bases stayed unmatched. As DNA, the CDR3 is TGTGCCAGCAGTTTAGTACAGGGGGTCAGCGGGGAGCTGTTTTTT. This translates into CASSLVQGVSGELFF.

This chain joins TRBV7-2 and TRBJ2-3; D is tentatively TRBD1 or TRBD2 (5 bases each). The CDR3 is made up of 15 amino acids. Germline assignment: CDR1 SGHTA and CDR2 FQGNSA. The V gene lost 5 bases and the J gene lost 2 bases, with 14 bases spanning the gap. This CDR3 is CASSLWGITTDTQYF. The CDR3 coding sequence is TGTGCCAGCAGCCTCTGGGGGATTACCACAGATACGCAGTATTTT.

The V and J genes are TRBV7-8 and TRBJ2-7; 11 nucleotides match TRBD2. The CDR3 extends over 18 amino acids. J was trimmed by 6 bases and V by 1 base; bases with no gene match: 14. Germline values: CDR1 SGHVS, CDR2 FQNEAQ. CDR3 loop: CASSLDQGYLAGGVEQYF. The CDR3 DNA sequence: TGTGCCAGCAGCTTAGATCAGGGCTACCTAGCGGGAGGTGTCGAGCAGTACTTC. The full variable domain, with the rest looked up from reference TRBV7-8 and TRBJ2-7, is GAGVSQSPRYKVAKRGQDVALRCDPISGHVSLFWYQQALGQGPEFLTYFQNEAQLDKSGLPSDRFFAERPEGSVSTLKIQRTQQEDSAVYLCASSLDQGYLAGGVEQYFGPGTRLTVT.

The chain employs TRBV7-9 and TRBJ2-2; TRBD2 is a possible D gene (6 bases). This CDR3 comprises 17 residues. Trimming took 5 bases from V and 1 from J, leaving 17 bases between them. Per the germline V gene, CDR1 is SEHNR and CDR2 is FQNEAQ (reference sequence). CDR3 nucleotide sequence: TGTGCCAGCAGCCTCAGGTCCGGACTAATGAACACCGGGGAGCTGTTTTTT. Its translation: CASSLRSGLMNTGELFF.

The chain links TRBV6-5 to TRBJ2-3; D is possibly TRBD1 or TRBD2 (5 bases each). Trimming cost V 2 bases and J 6 bases, with 15 bases left between them. The CDR3 extends over 15 amino acids. The germline V gene encodes CDR1 MNHEY and CDR2 SVGAGI. The DNA of the CDR3 is TGTGCCAGCAGTTACCGGGGCAGGGAATGGGATACGCAGTATTTT. It yields the protein CASSYRGREWDTQYF.

The chain employs TRBV7-8 and TRBJ1-1, with D hard to call. V lost 2 bases and J lost 2, with 12 bases in between. CDR3 length equals 15 residues. Germline V gives CDR1 SGHVS, CDR2 FQNEAQ. The CDR3 DNA is TGTGCCAGCAGCTTAACCCAGATGGTAAACACTGAAGCTTTCTTT. This gives the protein CASSLTQMVNTEAFF.

The V call is TRBV30, the J call TRBJ2-3, with D tentatively TRBD1 (5 bases). V was shortened by 1 base and J by 8 bases, with 13 bases between the two germline ends. This CDR3 is built from 13 residues. Germline CDR1 reads GTSNPN; CDR2 reads SVGIG (reference sequence). The DNA for the CDR3 is TGTGCCTGGAGTGGGACATCCTTTGGTACGCAGTATTTT. It encodes CAWSGTSFGTQYF.

This clonotype was counted between two and nine times. The V call is TRBV12-3 or TRBV12-4, the J call TRBJ2-1, with 8 nucleotides matching TRBD1. The CDR3 length is 15 residues. Unmatched junction bases numbered 7, after V lost 3 bases and J lost 6 bases. The CDR3 DNA is TGTGCCAGCAGTTTGGGGCAGGGGGCGTTCAATGAGCAGTTCTTC. Translated, it gives CASSLGQGAFNEQFF.

The gene calls are TRBV12-3 or TRBV12-4 and TRBJ1-2; possible D gene TRBD1, 5 bases. The V and J ends lost 5 bases and 4 bases respectively, with 14 bases between them. The CDR3 loop spans 14 amino acids. CDR3 nucleotides: TGTGCCAGCAGTCACATCGCGGGGGGCTATGGCTACACCTTC. Amino acids: CASSHIAGGYGYTF.

This clonotype appeared a few times. V usage is TRBV20-1 and J usage is TRBJ2-3; D may be TRBD1 or TRBD2 (6 bases each). The CDR3 has 13 residues. Trimming took off 1 base at V and 6 bases at J, with 11 bases between the two ends. Looked up from germline, CDR1 is DFQATT and CDR2 is SNEGSKA (reference sequence). The CDR3 sequence is CSARAGARDTQYF. CDR3 nucleotide sequence: TGCAGTGCTAGAGCGGGGGCTCGGGATACGCAGTATTTT.